This T cell receptor beta chain was sequenced during a study of cytomegalovirus exposure and HLA in healthy donors. Findings and limits, study-wide: The authors later found most CMV-associated TCR beta chains appeared HLA-restricted.

Notes on this clone: Its antigen is unidentified.

Per the germline V gene, CDR1 is SGDLS and CDR2 is YYNGEE. The V and J ends lost 2 bases and 6 bases respectively, with 9 bases between them. The CDR3 contains 12 residues. PCR employed 60 Vbeta and 13 Jbeta primers. Authors' methods: It was a later analysis that counted roughly 80 million unique TCR beta chains, of which some 9.9 million were shared. Sequenced by immunoSEQ multiplex PCR; TCRdb stores in-frame clones only, minus some. D and trimming were read from the DNA, whereas the V and J calls and clone size are those reported in that table. The profile covers more than 95,000 clones, with around two thirds appearing a single time and 9.5% taken by the ten largest.

The sample was PBMCs. The clonotype originates from a woman aged 40 to 49 in good health and CMV-seropositive. The rearrangement joins TRBV9 to TRBJ2-7; TRBD1 is a possible D gene (7 bases). The CDR3 protein is CASSVQGGEQYF. DNA of the CDR3: TGTGCCAGCAGCGTCCAGGGGGGCGAGCAGTACTTC.